This passage covers 30 T cell receptor beta chains from one sample sequenced in a study of identical twins (dated by TCRdb to the mid-2010s). Library preparation employed 5' RACE. Sequenced using an Illumina HiSeq 2000. TCRdb ran its own pipeline on the public reads, namely fastp trimming at Q25 and MiXCR clone calling, and kept in-frame beta chains. Every CDR3 protein is listed once, alongside the most common genes and DNA of its rows. For this sample the table gives approximately 1.8 million distinct CDR3 sequences, of which 32% were detected only once. Approximately 0.25% of the sample is taken by the ten largest. The sample comprised cord blood. Receptor source: a newborn girl in good health.

V and J are TRBV4-1 and TRBJ2-2; no definite D call. CDR1 is MGHRA, CDR2 YSYEKL, per germline. With 6 bases removed from V and 0 bases from J, the gap between germline ends came to 14 bases. The CDR3 has 16 residues. The DNA of the CDR3 is TGCGCCAGCAGTCCGTTGTGGGGTCCGAACACCGGGGAGCTGTTTTTT. Protein sequence: CASSPLWGPNTGELFF.

The chain combines TRBV9 with TRBJ1-2; no clear D. The germline gives CDR1 SGDLS, CDR2 YYNGEE. CDR3 length: 13 amino acids. Between the trimmed V and J ends, which lost 0 bases and 4 bases, there was a span of 7 bases. CDR3 in DNA: TGTGCCAGCAGCGTAGGTGGGTCCTATGGCTACACCTTC. It codes for CASSVGGSYGYTF.

This clonotype appeared a few times. The chain employs TRBV12-3 or TRBV12-4 and TRBJ1-5; perhaps TRBD1 as D (5 bases). V was pared by 3 bases and J by 2 bases, with 14 bases between. The CDR3 has 16 residues. The CDR3 bases are TGTGCCAGCAGTTTGGGCGGGGCTAGGGGCAATCAGCCCCAGCATTTT. Amino acids: CASSLGGARGNQPQHF.

This clonotype has a count of ten or more. The junction departs from germline at one end; a sequencing error may be responsible. V is TRBV5-1 and J is TRBJ1-4, with D tentatively TRBD1 (5 bases). The CDR3 is 14 residues long. Germline assignment: CDR1 SGHRS and CDR2 YFSETQ. The CDR3 is CASSFRATNEKLFF. The CDR3 DNA is TGTGCCAGCAGTTTCAGGGCAACTAATGAAAAACTGTTTTTT. Full variable domain (rest looked up from reference TRBV5-1 and TRBJ1-4): KAGVTQTPRYLIKTRGQQVTLSCSPISGHRSVSWYQQTPGQGLQFLFEYFSETQRNKGNFPGRFSGRQFSNSRSEMNVSTLELGDSALYLCASSFRATNEKLFFGSGTQLSVL.

Only a few counts were recorded for this clonotype. CDR3 sequence: CASSHGTGTEQYF. The CDR3 DNA reads TGTGCCAGCAGCCATGGGACAGGGACCGAGCAGTACTTC. The chain employs TRBV5-5 and TRBJ2-5, with 9 bases matching TRBD1. The tail of the sequence fits TRBJ2-7 better, so the J call may be wrong. This CDR3 region has 13 residues. The germline CDR1 and CDR2 sequences are SGHKS and YYEKEE (reference sequence).

Only a few counts were recorded for this clonotype. The J gene is TRBJ1-2, the V gene TRBV7-9, with TRBD1 as a possible D gene (6 bases). Trimming pared 7 bases from V and 4 bases from J, leaving 13 bases between. Germline values: CDR1 SEHNR, CDR2 FQNEAQ (reference sequence). The CDR3 spans 13 residues. For the CDR3, the DNA is TGTGCCAGCACCATCGGGGGCGCCTATGGCTACACCTTC. Protein product: CASTIGGAYGYTF.

V usage is TRBV6-2 or TRBV6-3 and J usage is TRBJ2-5; TRBD2 matches 12 bases. The CDR3 has 16 amino acids. Germline lookup yields CDR1 MNHEY and CDR2 SVGEGT. Trimming took 2 bases from V and 11 from J; bases not matched to a gene: 12. CDR3 sequence reads: CASSYVLAGGYNEQYF. DNA for the CDR3: TGTGCCAGCAGTTACGTACTAGCGGGAGGCTACAATGAGCAGTACTTC.

The chain joins TRBV4-1 to TRBJ2-7; D may be TRBD1 (5 bases). The V and J ends lost 2 bases and 4 bases respectively, with 12 bases between them. CDR1 is MGHRA and CDR2 is YSYEKL in the germline V gene. The CDR3 loop spans 14 amino acids. Here the CDR3 reads CASSQPLKGYEQYF. Here the CDR3 DNA reads TGCGCCAGCAGCCAACCATTGAAGGGGTACGAGCAGTACTTC.

The chain has TRBV4-2 and TRBJ2-2; TRBD2 might be the D (5 bases). Germline V gives CDR1 LGHNA, CDR2 YNFKEQ. The CDR3 has 15 amino acids. Trimming removed 0 bases from V and 4 bases from J, with 9 bases in between. As DNA, the CDR3 is TGTGCCAGCAGCCAAGATCGGGGAGCCACCGGGGAGCTGTTTTTT. It yields the protein CASSQDRGATGELFF.

This chain joins TRBV4-1 and TRBJ1-2; 7 bases are a match to TRBD1. This CDR3 region has 14 residues. CDR1 MGHRA and CDR2 YSYEKL come from the germline V gene. Trimming at V came to 0 bases and at J to 5 bases, leaving 3 bases not matched to a gene. The CDR3: CASSQEGQPYGYTF. In nucleotides, the CDR3 is TGCGCCAGCAGCCAAGAGGGACAGCCTTATGGCTACACCTTC.

Only a few counts were recorded for this clonotype. The rearrangement joins TRBV7-2 to TRBJ2-7, with unresolved D. The germline V gene has CDR1 SGHTA and CDR2 FQGNSA. This CDR3 spans 15 amino acids. V was pared by 1 base and J by 0 bases, with 10 bases between. CDR3 coding DNA: TGTGCCAGCAGCTTAGGCGGACGGGTCTCCTACGAGCAGTACTTC. Translated, it gives CASSLGGRVSYEQYF.

Only a few counts were recorded for this clonotype. The chain carries TRBV20-1 and TRBJ2-5; no clear D. Looked up from germline, CDR1 is DFQATT and CDR2 is SNEGSKA (reference sequence). V lost 3 bases and J lost 5, with 10 bases in between. CDR3 length equals 12 residues. CDR3 sequence: CSASSGLETQYF. In nucleotides, the CDR3 is TGCAGTGCTAGTTCCGGTCTGGAGACCCAGTACTTC.

The V call is TRBV20-1, the J call TRBJ2-2; D is possibly TRBD2 (5 bases). V lost 0 bases and J 4 bases, leaving 12 bases between the germline ends. Germline lookup yields CDR1 DFQATT and CDR2 SNEGSKA (reference sequence). The CDR3 spans 15 residues. CDR3 DNA sequence: TGCAGTGCTAGAGATCTAAGCGGACCCACCGGGGAGCTGTTTTTT. Translated, it gives CSARDLSGPTGELFF.

V usage is TRBV18 and J usage is TRBJ1-2, with 8 bases lining up with TRBD1. The ends lost 4 bases at V and 6 bases at J; junction bases unmatched: 13. CDR1 and CDR2 from the germline V gene are KGHSH and LQKENI. CDR3 length equals 16 residues. The CDR3 DNA is TGTGCCAGCTCACTATCAACCGCAGGGGGCACAGATGGCTACACCTTC. Translated, it gives CASSLSTAGGTDGYTF.

This clonotype occurred many times. V usage is TRBV6-6 and J usage is TRBJ2-7; the D gene is possibly TRBD1 (5 bases). V was clipped by 0 bases and J by 5 bases, with 14 bases between them. CDR3 length: 15 residues. Germline V gene sequence: CDR1 MNHNY, CDR2 SVGAGI (reference sequence). CDR3 loop: CASSYSPGLGDEQYF. The CDR3 DNA reads as TGTGCCAGCAGTTACTCTCCTGGGCTAGGGGACGAGCAGTACTTC.

The chain joins TRBV29-1 to TRBJ2-3, with 9 bases identical to TRBD2. Trimming at V came to 2 bases and at J to 4 bases, leaving 7 bases not matched to a gene. The CDR3 loop spans 15 amino acids. Germline V gives CDR1 SQVTM, CDR2 ANQGSEA. The chain's CDR3 is CSVERFSGGPDTQYF. Written as DNA, the CDR3 is TGCAGCGTTGAAAGATTTAGCGGGGGCCCAGATACGCAGTATTTT.

This clonotype was counted a few times. The chain uses TRBV29-1 and TRBJ1-2, with TRBD1 as a possible D gene (5 bases). Trimming stripped 6 bases from V and 2 bases from J, with 13 bases between. The CDR3 sequence is 13 residues long. Germline V gene lookup returns CDR1 SQVTM and CDR2 ANQGSEA. CDR3 DNA sequence: TGCAGCGTAGATGTGCAGGGCAACTATGGCTACACCTTC. This gives the protein CSVDVQGNYGYTF.

The rearrangement uses TRBV2 and TRBJ2-1, with TRBD1 matching 10 bases. The V and J ends lost 6 bases and 3 bases, in that order; junction bases with no gene match: 5. Germline CDR1 reads SNHLY; CDR2 reads FYNNEI. The CDR3 contains 15 residues. The chain's CDR3 is CASSSDRGDYNEQFF. The CDR3 DNA follows: TGTGCCAGCAGCTCGGACAGGGGGGACTACAATGAGCAGTTCTTC.

This clonotype came up a few times. The V and J genes are TRBV14 and TRBJ2-7; tentatively, D is TRBD2 (5 bases). This CDR3 region has 13 residues. Germline-derived CDR1 and CDR2 are SGHDN and FVKESK. Trimming removed 3 bases from V and 10 bases from J, with 16 bases in between. This CDR3 is CASSQPTPSSQYF. In DNA, the CDR3 is TGTGCCAGCAGCCAGCCGACCCCTAGCAGCCAGTACTTC.

V is TRBV9 and J is TRBJ2-2; 7 bases align to TRBD2. This CDR3 has 17 residues. V was pared by 1 base and J by 1 base, with 7 bases of the junction left unmatched. Germline V CDR1 and CDR2: SGDLS, YYNGEE. The CDR3 nucleotides are TGTGCCAGCAGCGTATGGGCGGGAGCCCGGAACACCGGGGAGCTGTTTTTT. It encodes CASSVWAGARNTGELFF.

This clonotype was observed at least ten times. V gene TRBV29-1 combines with J gene TRBJ1-4, with D possibly TRBD1 on 5 matching bases. CDR1 is SQVTM and CDR2 is ANQGSEA in the germline V gene. Trimming cost V 7 bases and J 10 bases, with 19 bases left between them. CDR3 length equals 13 residues. The CDR3: CSAARGADGKLFF. CDR3 bases: TGCAGCGCCGCCCGGGGCGCGGATGGAAAACTGTTTTTT.

This chain uses TRBV27 with TRBJ2-3; no firm D call. This CDR3 is 13 amino acids long. Germline CDR1 reads MNHEY; CDR2 reads SMNVEV (reference sequence). Trimming removed 2 bases at V and 5 bases at J, with 8 bases between. CDR3: CASSLVQLDTQYF. The CDR3 nucleotides read TGTGCCAGCAGTTTAGTCCAGCTAGATACGCAGTATTTT.

This chain joins TRBV10-3 and TRBJ2-5; D is perhaps TRBD1 or TRBD2 (5 bases each). This CDR3 is built from 15 residues. V lost 3 bases and J lost 0, with 11 bases in between. The V gene's germline CDR1 is ENHRY and CDR2 SYGVKD. CDR3 sequence (DNA): TGTGCCATCAGTGAAGAGGGGACGTACCAAGAGACCCAGTACTTC. Its protein product is CAISEEGTYQETQYF.

This clonotype was counted between two and nine times. The chain has TRBV27 and TRBJ1-4; 9 nucleotides align to TRBD1. This CDR3 has 16 amino acids. CDR1 is MNHEY, CDR2 SMNVEV, per germline (reference sequence). V gave up 2 bases and J gave up 5 bases; unmatched junction bases: 6. The CDR3 DNA is TGTGCCAGCAGTTTACTCCCGGGACAGGGAAATGAAAAACTGTTTTTT. It codes for CASSLLPGQGNEKLFF.

For the CDR3, the DNA is TGTGCCAGCAGCTTACAGGGACTGTGGGGGACAGATACGCAGTATTTT. Its protein product is CASSLQGLWGTDTQYF. The chain combines TRBV11-1 with TRBJ2-3, with D possibly being TRBD2 (6 bases). Per the germline V gene, CDR1 is SGHAT and CDR2 is FQDESV (reference sequence). V dropped 2 bases and J dropped 3 bases, with 15 bases sitting between them. The CDR3 is 16 amino acids.

The rearrangement uses TRBV7-9 and TRBJ2-2; TRBD2 matches at 10 bases. V dropped 2 bases and J dropped 4; count of bases not matched to a gene: 4. Germline V gene sequence: CDR1 SEHNR, CDR2 FQNEAQ (reference sequence). This CDR3 is 16 amino acids long. Here the CDR3 reads CASSLSLAGATGELFF. CDR3 coding DNA: TGTGCCAGCAGCTTATCCCTAGCGGGGGCCACCGGGGAGCTGTTTTTT.

This clonotype was seen a handful of times. This chain joins TRBV7-9 and TRBJ2-5, with D perhaps being TRBD1 or TRBD2 (5 bases each). Germline V gene lookup returns CDR1 SEHNR and CDR2 FQNEAQ (reference sequence). Trimming left V 5 bases short and J 4 bases short, with 11 bases between. CDR3 length: 13 amino acids. CDR3 in amino acids: CASSQYGGETQYF. In nucleotides, the CDR3 is TGTGCCAGCAGCCAATATGGGGGAGAGACCCAGTACTTC.

This clonotype was seen a handful of times. This chain joins TRBV15 and TRBJ2-7; D call uncertain. The CDR3 spans 17 residues. Per germline, CDR1 LNHNV and CDR2 YYDKDF (reference sequence). The V gene lost 5 bases and the J gene lost 0 bases, with 20 bases spanning the gap. The chain's CDR3 is CATSLSYSVLSSYEQYF. CDR3 nucleotide sequence: TGTGCCACCAGCTTAAGCTATAGTGTGTTGAGCTCCTACGAGCAGTACTTC.

The chain links TRBV5-6 to TRBJ1-2, with D possibly TRBD1 on 5 matching bases. Germline CDR1 is SGHDT and CDR2 is YYEEEE. The CDR3 covers 14 residues. Trimming took 0 bases from V and 4 from J, leaving 10 bases between them. CDR3 in amino acids: CASSLAGLLYGYTF. The CDR3 nucleotides read TGTGCCAGCAGCTTGGCAGGGCTCCTCTATGGCTACACCTTC.

V is TRBV20-1 and J is TRBJ2-5; 7 bases agree with TRBD1. The J call may be incorrect, as the DNA end agrees better with TRBJ2-7. Germline CDR1 DFQATT, CDR2 SNEGSKA (reference sequence). CDR3 size: 14 residues. The CDR3 sequence: CSARARTGQYEQYF. The CDR3 DNA reads as TGCAGTGCTAGAGCACGGACAGGACAGTACGAGCAGTACTTC.